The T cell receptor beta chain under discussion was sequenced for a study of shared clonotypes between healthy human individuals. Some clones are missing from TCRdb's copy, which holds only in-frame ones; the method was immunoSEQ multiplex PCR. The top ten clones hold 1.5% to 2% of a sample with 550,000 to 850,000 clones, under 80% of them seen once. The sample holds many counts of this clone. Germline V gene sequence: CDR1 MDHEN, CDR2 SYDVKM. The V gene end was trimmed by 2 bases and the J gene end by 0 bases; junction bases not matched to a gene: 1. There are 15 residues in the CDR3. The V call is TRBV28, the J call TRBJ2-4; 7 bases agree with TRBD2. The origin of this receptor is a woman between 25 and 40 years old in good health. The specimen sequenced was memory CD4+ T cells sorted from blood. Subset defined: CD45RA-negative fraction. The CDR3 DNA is TGTGCCAGCAGTTTAGGGGGGGTAGCCAAAAACATTCAGTACTTC. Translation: CASSLGGVAKNIQYF.